This TCR beta chain was sequenced in a study of cytomegalovirus exposure and HLA in healthy donors. The study, taken as a whole, reports: Specificity for CMV antigens was confirmed in vitro for a few of the CMV-associated chains. Reports indicated that the classifier achieved high specificity and sensitivity in diagnosing cytomegalovirus status.

Some clones are missing from TCRdb's copy, which holds only in-frame ones; the method was immunoSEQ multiplex PCR. The sample has more than 300,000 clones, 70% to 90% seen once. V shed 5 bases and J shed 0 bases, with 17 bases lying between them. The CDR3 length is 17 residues. Germline V gene sequence: CDR1 SGHTA, CDR2 FQGNSA. As concerns this clone: Its matching antigen is unknown.

The chain is built from TRBV7-2 and TRBJ1-5; D unclear. The receptor was isolated from a woman younger than 30 in good health and CMV-seronegative. The sample taken for sequencing was PBMCs. DNA of the CDR3: TGTGCCAGCAGCGTGCAATCGGGAGCTTATAGCAATCAGCCCCAGCATTTT. Translating gives CASSVQSGAYSNQPQHF.